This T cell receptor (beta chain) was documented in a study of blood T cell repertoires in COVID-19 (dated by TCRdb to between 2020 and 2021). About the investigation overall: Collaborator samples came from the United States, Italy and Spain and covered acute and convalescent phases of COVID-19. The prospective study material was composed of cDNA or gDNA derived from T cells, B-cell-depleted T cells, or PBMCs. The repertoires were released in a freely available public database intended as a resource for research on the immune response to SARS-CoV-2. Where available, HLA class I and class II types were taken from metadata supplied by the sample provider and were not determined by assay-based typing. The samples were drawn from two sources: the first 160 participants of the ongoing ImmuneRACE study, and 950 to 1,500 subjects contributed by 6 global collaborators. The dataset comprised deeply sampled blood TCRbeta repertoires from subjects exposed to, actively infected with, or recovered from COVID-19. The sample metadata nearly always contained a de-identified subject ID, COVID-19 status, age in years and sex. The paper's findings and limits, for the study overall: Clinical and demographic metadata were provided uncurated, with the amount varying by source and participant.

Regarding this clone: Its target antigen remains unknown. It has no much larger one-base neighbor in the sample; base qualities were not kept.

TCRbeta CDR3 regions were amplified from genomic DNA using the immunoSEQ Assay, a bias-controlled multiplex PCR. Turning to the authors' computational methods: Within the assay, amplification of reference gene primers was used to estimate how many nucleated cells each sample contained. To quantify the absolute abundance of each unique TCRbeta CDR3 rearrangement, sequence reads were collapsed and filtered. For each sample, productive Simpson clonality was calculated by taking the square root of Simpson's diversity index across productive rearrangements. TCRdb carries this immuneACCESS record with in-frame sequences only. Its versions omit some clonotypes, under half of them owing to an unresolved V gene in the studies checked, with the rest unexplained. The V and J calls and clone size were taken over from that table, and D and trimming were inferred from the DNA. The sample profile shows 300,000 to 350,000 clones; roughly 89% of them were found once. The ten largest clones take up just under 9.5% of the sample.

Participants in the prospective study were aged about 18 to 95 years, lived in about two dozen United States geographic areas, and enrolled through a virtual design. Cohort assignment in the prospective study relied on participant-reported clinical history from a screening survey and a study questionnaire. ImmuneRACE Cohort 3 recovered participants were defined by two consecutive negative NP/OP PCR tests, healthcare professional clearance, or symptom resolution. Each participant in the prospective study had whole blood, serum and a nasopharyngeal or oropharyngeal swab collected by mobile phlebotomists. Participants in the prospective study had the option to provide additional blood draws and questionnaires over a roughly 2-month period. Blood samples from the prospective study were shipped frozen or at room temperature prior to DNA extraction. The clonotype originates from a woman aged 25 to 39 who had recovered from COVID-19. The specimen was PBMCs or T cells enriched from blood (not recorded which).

The DNA sequence follows: TGTGCCAGTATGGCGGGGGCCCGCCGGGAACTGTTTTTT. Translated, this gives CASMAGARRELFF. The rearrangement combines TRBV19 with TRBJ1-4; the D gene is perhaps TRBD1, on 6 matching bases. The germline V gene (reference sequence) yields LNHDA for CDR1 and SQIVND for CDR2. CDR3 length: 13 amino acids, cysteine to phenylalanine. Only the CDR3 DNA is retained, 39 bases long and in frame from the first base. A distance of 18 bases separates the germline ends of V and J, which lose 7 bases and 12 bases respectively.